Presented here are 6 T cell receptor beta chains from one specimen sequenced in a study of early T cells in non-severe SARS-CoV-2 infection. One entry per CDR3 protein, called by TCRdb with MiXCR from the 5' RACE reads. The sample includes 70,000 to 80,000 distinct CDR3 sequences, around 12% of them seen just once. The material sequenced was whole blood, taken at baseline. Receptor source: an adult who was a healthcare worker with PCR-confirmed SARS-CoV-2 infection or an uninfected control (not recorded which).

J is TRBJ2-7 and V is TRBV4-2; D possibly corresponds to TRBD1 (7 bases). The V end lost 1 base, the J end lost 5 bases, and 12 bases lay between the germline ends. Germline V gene sequence: CDR1 LGHNA, CDR2 YNFKEQ. This CDR3 is built from 14 residues. The CDR3 coding sequence is TGTGCCAGCAGCCAAGCCAGGGGGGCCAACGAGCAGTACTTC. Residues: CASSQARGANEQYF.

The genes are TRBV19 and TRBJ2-2; a possible D gene is TRBD2 (5 bases). The germline V gene has CDR1 LNHDA and CDR2 SQIVND (reference sequence). CDR3 length: 13 residues. With 4 bases removed from V and 7 bases from J, the gap between germline ends came to 10 bases. This CDR3 is CASSTPGNGELFF. The CDR3, as DNA: TGTGCCAGTAGTACCCCGGGGAACGGGGAGCTGTTTTTT.

This clonotype was observed at least ten times. V is TRBV2 and J is TRBJ2-1; D is possibly TRBD1 (5 bases). V was trimmed by 6 bases and J by 5 bases, leaving 14 bases between them. The CDR3 consists of 14 residues. The V gene's germline CDR1 is SNHLY and CDR2 FYNNEI. CDR3 residues: CASRAGLGHNEQFF. The CDR3 bases are TGTGCCAGCAGGGCAGGGTTGGGTCACAATGAGCAGTTCTTC.

This clonotype occurred many times. The V and J genes are TRBV2 and TRBJ1-6; 8 bases match TRBD1. Germline loops: CDR1 SNHLY, CDR2 FYNNEI. The CDR3 length is 14 residues. J gave up 10 bases and V 7 bases, and 9 bases lay outside the gene matches. DNA of the CDR3: TGTGCCAGCACAGAGGACAGGGAAGGATCACCCCTCCACTTT. This codes for CASTEDREGSPLHF.

The chain employs TRBV18 and TRBJ2-7; tentative D call: TRBD2 (5 bases). The germline CDR1 and CDR2 sequences are KGHSH and LQKENI. The CDR3 has 13 residues. Trimming shortened V by 0 bases and J by 4 bases, and 7 bases separated the two germline ends. CDR3 nucleotide sequence: TGTGCCAGCTCACCACCGTCGGGATACGAGCAGTACTTC. Its translation is CASSPPSGYEQYF.

The rearrangement links TRBV7-3 to TRBJ2-1; 10 bases align to TRBD2. The CDR3 contains 16 residues. Germline CDR1 reads SGHTA; CDR2 reads FQGTGA. V lost 2 bases, J lost 5 bases, and 6 bases stayed unmatched. In DNA, the CDR3 is TGTGCCAGCAGCTTAGGTCGGACTAGCGGCCACAATGAGCAGTTCTTC. It specifies CASSLGRTSGHNEQFF.